Sequencing of this T cell receptor (beta chain) was carried out in a study of T cell responses to AZD1222 COVID-19 vaccine. Study-wide results and caveats: The CD4 TCRs associated with vaccination extended across spike and predominated at 160-218 and 743-854. Rises in breadth and depth of Spike-specific TCRs came after two AZD1222 doses. Most donors were white British, females outnumbered males, and clonal diversity was possibly underestimated.

CDR1 is MNHEY and CDR2 is SMNVEV in the germline V gene (reference sequence). The CDR3 length is 14 residues. Trimming took off 6 bases at V and 4 bases at J, with 15 bases between the two ends. Profiling relied on immunoSEQ multiplex PCR, and the TCRdb table lists in-frame clones only, not all of them. The repertoire holds about 170,000 clones, with 70% to 90% as singletons. Regarding this clone: Its antigen remains unknown.

Analysis merged second doses at about 4 or about 12 weeks. The receptor's source is an adult who received the AZD1222 COVID-19 vaccine. V usage is TRBV27 and J usage is TRBJ1-1; tentative D call: TRBD1 (5 bases). Sequencing was performed on peripheral blood, taken 28 days after the second AZD1222 dose. The CDR3 DNA is TGTGCCAGCAGCCTCGGGCTCGGGGGCACTGAAGCTTTCTTT. Amino acids: CASSLGLGGTEAFF.